This is a list of T cell receptor beta chains from one sample in a study of patients and donors after allogeneic stem cell transplantation. One entry per CDR3 protein results from TCRdb running MiXCR on the RT-PCR reads. Of hundreds of thousands of distinct CDR3 sequences in the sample, roughly 17% were seen once. Material for sequencing was blood, either unsorted or a sorted T cell fraction (not recorded which). The receptors derive from a human donor who was either an allogeneic HSCT recipient or a stem cell or donor lymphocyte infusion donor (not recorded which). It is not recorded whose cells these are; they may come from a transplant donor. Both conserved end residues are part of each CDR3. The order of the fields is J gene, clone size, D gene, CDR3 length, V gene, CDR3 DNA, CDR3 protein. D genes are given only for firm matches. Clone size is shown for a subset of rows, as once, few, many or a class of expanded clone.

j_gene: TRBJ2-1; abundance: -; d_gene: TRBD2; len: 17; v_gene: TRBV4-1; CDR3nt: TGCGCCAGCAGCCAAGATCGGGGCGGGAGGCGCCACAATGAGCAGTTCTTC; CDR3aa: CASSQDRGGRRHNEQFF
j_gene: TRBJ2-7; abundance: few; d_gene: -; len: 15; v_gene: TRBV7-2; CDR3nt: TGTGCCAGCAGCTTAGTGGGGGGATACTCCTACGAGCAGTACTTC; CDR3aa: CASSLVGGYSYEQYF
j_gene: TRBJ2-1; abundance: few; d_gene: -; len: 12; v_gene: TRBV20-1; CDR3nt: TGCAGTGCTATGGAAACGTACAATGAGCAGTTCTTC; CDR3aa: CSAMETYNEQFF
j_gene: TRBJ2-6; abundance: many; d_gene: -; len: 16; v_gene: TRBV4-1; CDR3nt: TGCGCCAGCAGCCCCCTGGGCCTTGGGGGGGCCAACGTCCTGACTTTC; CDR3aa: CASSPLGLGGANVLTF
j_gene: TRBJ2-4; abundance: -; d_gene: TRBD2; len: 19; v_gene: TRBV4-3; CDR3nt: TGCGCCAGCAGCCAAGATCGGGGGGGCTCTAAAGCAGCCAAAAACATTCAGTACTTC; CDR3aa: CASSQDRGGSKAAKNIQYF
j_gene: TRBJ2-3; abundance: -; d_gene: TRBD2; len: 16; v_gene: TRBV2; CDR3nt: TGTGCCAGCAGTGCGGGACTAGCGGGTGGCACAGATACGCAGTATTTT; CDR3aa: CASSAGLAGGTDTQYF
j_gene: TRBJ2-5; abundance: -; d_gene: TRBD2; len: 16; v_gene: TRBV11-2; CDR3nt: TGTGCCAGCAGCCCGGGACTAGCGGGATTACAAGAGACCCAGTACTTC; CDR3aa: CASSPGLAGLQETQYF
j_gene: TRBJ2-1; abundance: -; d_gene: -; len: 15; v_gene: TRBV20-1; CDR3nt: TGCAGTGCTAGGACTTGGGGGAACAGGGTCAATGAGCAGTTCTTC; CDR3aa: CSARTWGNRVNEQFF
j_gene: TRBJ1-1; abundance: many; d_gene: -; len: 14; v_gene: TRBV5-1; CDR3nt: TGCGCCAGCAGCTTAGGGGAAATGAACACTGAAGCTTTCTTT; CDR3aa: CASSLGEMNTEAFF
j_gene: TRBJ2-1; abundance: -; d_gene: -; len: 16; v_gene: TRBV6-1; CDR3nt: TGTGCCAGCAGTGAAGCCCCCGACCACCTTTTCAATGAGCAGTTCTTC; CDR3aa: CASSEAPDHLFNEQFF
j_gene: TRBJ1-1; abundance: many; d_gene: TRBD1; len: 18; v_gene: TRBV3-1; CDR3nt: TGTGCCAGCAGCCCACGGTCCCGGGACAGGGGGTTGAACACTGAAGCTTTCTTT; CDR3aa: CASSPRSRDRGLNTEAFF
j_gene: TRBJ2-7; abundance: -; d_gene: TRBD2; len: 15; v_gene: TRBV28; CDR3nt: TGTGCCAGCACCTCCCCGCGGGGGGGTCGGTACGAGCAGTACTTC; CDR3aa: CASTSPRGGRYEQYF
j_gene: TRBJ2-7; abundance: -; d_gene: -; len: 16; v_gene: TRBV5-6; CDR3nt: TGTGCCAGCAGCTTGGGATCCCAGCGGTACTCCTACGAGCAGTACTTC; CDR3aa: CASSLGSQRYSYEQYF
j_gene: TRBJ1-3; abundance: few; d_gene: -; len: 14; v_gene: TRBV20-1; CDR3nt: TGCAGTGCCCACTGGGGAAGGACGGGAAACACCATATATTTT; CDR3aa: CSAHWGRTGNTIYF
j_gene: TRBJ2-3; abundance: many; d_gene: TRBD2; len: 17; v_gene: TRBV11-2; CDR3nt: TGTGCCAGCTGTCAGGGAAGGACTAGCGTCAACACAGATACGCAGTATTTT; CDR3aa: CASCQGRTSVNTDTQYF
j_gene: TRBJ1-4; abundance: -; d_gene: TRBD1; len: 13; v_gene: TRBV19; CDR3nt: TGTGCCAGTAGGGACAGGGACAATGAAAAACTGTTTTTT; CDR3aa: CASRDRDNEKLFF
j_gene: TRBJ2-1; abundance: few; d_gene: -; len: 14; v_gene: TRBV12-3/TRBV12-4; CDR3nt: TGTGCCAGCAGTTTAGAGGCCCTACGGAATGAGCAGTTCTTC; CDR3aa: CASSLEALRNEQFF
j_gene: TRBJ2-4; abundance: once; d_gene: TRBD1; len: 16; v_gene: TRBV3-1; CDR3nt: TGTGCCAGCAGCAAGTCTAATACGGGACAGATAAACATTCAGTACTTC; CDR3aa: CASSKSNTGQINIQYF
j_gene: TRBJ2-2; abundance: -; d_gene: -; len: 14; v_gene: TRBV20-1; CDR3nt: TGCAGTGCTAGAAGCCCTTCGAACACCGGGGAGCTGTTTTTT; CDR3aa: CSARSPSNTGELFF
j_gene: TRBJ1-5; abundance: few; d_gene: -; len: 13; v_gene: TRBV18; CDR3nt: TGTGCCAGCTCACCACCAGGGCATCAGCCCCAGCATTTT; CDR3aa: CASSPPGHQPQHF
j_gene: TRBJ2-1; abundance: -; d_gene: TRBD2; len: 19; v_gene: TRBV4-3; CDR3nt: TGCGCCAGCAGCCATTCTTCGTATAAAGCGGGGGGGTCCTACAATGAGCAGTTCTTC; CDR3aa: CASSHSSYKAGGSYNEQFF
j_gene: TRBJ1-4; abundance: few; d_gene: -; len: 16; v_gene: TRBV4-1; CDR3nt: TGCGCCAGCAGCCAAGTTCCCCAGGGGATGAGTGAAAAACTGTTTTTT; CDR3aa: CASSQVPQGMSEKLFF
j_gene: TRBJ1-6; abundance: many; d_gene: -; len: 18; v_gene: TRBV4-1; CDR3nt: TGCGCCAGCAGCCAAGATCCCAGCGGGAGCTCCTATAATTCACCCCTCCACTTT; CDR3aa: CASSQDPSGSSYNSPLHF
j_gene: TRBJ1-3; abundance: -; d_gene: -; len: 16; v_gene: TRBV5-6; CDR3nt: TGTGCCAGCAGCTTGGCCGGGGCCGGAATCGGGAACACCATATATTTT; CDR3aa: CASSLAGAGIGNTIYF
j_gene: TRBJ2-2; abundance: -; d_gene: TRBD2; len: 16; v_gene: TRBV5-4; CDR3nt: TGTGCCAGCAGCTTGGATAGCGGGAGGAACACCGGGGAGCTGTTTTTT; CDR3aa: CASSLDSGRNTGELFF
j_gene: TRBJ2-1; abundance: -; d_gene: -; len: 12; v_gene: TRBV24-1; CDR3nt: TGTGCCACCAGCATCCGGTCTAATGAGCAGTTCTTC; CDR3aa: CATSIRSNEQFF
j_gene: TRBJ2-2; abundance: few; d_gene: -; len: 14; v_gene: TRBV2; CDR3nt: TGTGCCAGCGCCCGATTAGTGGGCACCGGGGAGCTGTTTTTT; CDR3aa: CASARLVGTGELFF
j_gene: TRBJ2-5; abundance: -; d_gene: TRBD2; len: 17; v_gene: TRBV25-1; CDR3nt: TGTGCCAGCAGTGAATTGGGGGGACTAGCGGGGACAGAGACCCAGTACTTC; CDR3aa: CASSELGGLAGTETQYF
j_gene: TRBJ1-1; abundance: few; d_gene: -; len: 15; v_gene: TRBV5-1; CDR3nt: TGCGCCAGCAGCTTGGCGGCAGGGACGAACACTGAAGCTTTCTTT; CDR3aa: CASSLAAGTNTEAFF
j_gene: TRBJ2-1; abundance: few; d_gene: TRBD2; len: 16; v_gene: TRBV7-3; CDR3nt: TGTGCCAGCAGCACGATTAGCGGGGGGCACTACAATGAGCAGTTCTTC; CDR3aa: CASSTISGGHYNEQFF
j_gene: TRBJ2-1; abundance: few; d_gene: -; len: 15; v_gene: TRBV11-1; CDR3nt: TGTGCCAGCAGCGCTGAGCTAGCGTGGGGCAATGAGCAGTTCTTC; CDR3aa: CASSAELAWGNEQFF
j_gene: TRBJ2-1; abundance: few; d_gene: -; len: 16; v_gene: TRBV10-3; CDR3nt: TGTGCCATCAGTGGGTTCGGAGGGGGCTACTACAATGAGCAGTTCTTC; CDR3aa: CAISGFGGGYYNEQFF
j_gene: TRBJ2-1; abundance: -; d_gene: TRBD1; len: 16; v_gene: TRBV6-2/TRBV6-3; CDR3nt: TGTGCCAGCAGTTACTCGAGACAGGGTGTCTTCAGTGAGCAGTTCTTC; CDR3aa: CASSYSRQGVFSEQFF
j_gene: TRBJ2-3; abundance: -; d_gene: -; len: 15; v_gene: TRBV5-1; CDR3nt: TGCGCCAGCAGCCCGGGACCGACTCGCGGAGATACGCAGTATTTT; CDR3aa: CASSPGPTRGDTQYF
j_gene: TRBJ2-7; abundance: -; d_gene: -; len: 14; v_gene: TRBV20-1; CDR3nt: TGCAGTGCTAGAGCAGGAGGGGTGTCCTACGAGCAGTACTTC; CDR3aa: CSARAGGVSYEQYF
j_gene: TRBJ2-6; abundance: few; d_gene: -; len: 18; v_gene: TRBV24-1; CDR3nt: TGTGCCACCCCCCGGGACGTGAACAGGTCCCGCGGGGCCAACGTCCTGACTTTC; CDR3aa: CATPRDVNRSRGANVLTF
j_gene: TRBJ1-3; abundance: many; d_gene: TRBD1; len: 15; v_gene: TRBV12-3/TRBV12-4; CDR3nt: TGTGCCAGCAGGCGGGACAGCCTGGCTGGAAACACCATATATTTT; CDR3aa: CASRRDSLAGNTIYF
j_gene: TRBJ2-7; abundance: -; d_gene: TRBD2; len: 16; v_gene: TRBV7-2; CDR3nt: TGTGCCAGCAGCTTAGTCGCCGGGGGGGCCTCCTACGAGCAGTACTTC; CDR3aa: CASSLVAGGASYEQYF
j_gene: TRBJ2-3; abundance: -; d_gene: -; len: 18; v_gene: TRBV18; CDR3nt: TGTGCCAGCTCACCAGGCACTTTAGGGACTGCCGTCTCAGATACGCAGTATTTT; CDR3aa: CASSPGTLGTAVSDTQYF
j_gene: TRBJ1-1; abundance: few; d_gene: -; len: 13; v_gene: TRBV29-1; CDR3nt: TGCAGCGCGACAGCAGGATCGAACACTGAAGCTTTCTTT; CDR3aa: CSATAGSNTEAFF
j_gene: TRBJ2-3; abundance: -; d_gene: -; len: 17; v_gene: TRBV6-1; CDR3nt: TGTGCCAGCGCAATACGACGTGCTATCGGGGGCACAGATACGCAGTATTTT; CDR3aa: CASAIRRAIGGTDTQYF
j_gene: TRBJ1-2; abundance: few; d_gene: -; len: 11; v_gene: TRBV2; CDR3nt: TGTGCCAGCCACAGGACCTCGGGCTACACCTTC; CDR3aa: CASHRTSGYTF
j_gene: TRBJ2-3; abundance: -; d_gene: -; len: 13; v_gene: TRBV29-1; CDR3nt: TGCAGCGTTGAAGGTGTGGTCACAGATACGCAGTATTTT; CDR3aa: CSVEGVVTDTQYF
j_gene: TRBJ2-3; abundance: -; d_gene: -; len: 15; v_gene: TRBV7-6; CDR3nt: TGTGCCAGCAGCTTAGCCTCGCACCCGGGACCCACGCAGTATTTT; CDR3aa: CASSLASHPGPTQYF
j_gene: TRBJ2-2; abundance: -; d_gene: -; len: 12; v_gene: TRBV7-9; CDR3nt: TGTGCCAGCAGCGCTTCCCGCGGGGAGCTGTTTTTT; CDR3aa: CASSASRGELFF
j_gene: TRBJ2-7; abundance: few; d_gene: TRBD1; len: 12; v_gene: TRBV20-1; CDR3nt: TGCAGTGCTATGGACAGGGGCTACGAGCAGTACTTC; CDR3aa: CSAMDRGYEQYF
j_gene: TRBJ2-1; abundance: -; d_gene: TRBD2; len: 14; v_gene: TRBV6-1; CDR3nt: TGTGCCAGCAGCGGACTAGCGGGGCGGGATGAGCAGTTCTTC; CDR3aa: CASSGLAGRDEQFF
j_gene: TRBJ2-7; abundance: many; d_gene: -; len: 13; v_gene: TRBV7-9; CDR3nt: TGTGCCAGCAGCGGGAGGGACAAACACGAGCAGTACTTC; CDR3aa: CASSGRDKHEQYF
j_gene: TRBJ2-1; abundance: few; d_gene: -; len: 13; v_gene: TRBV18; CDR3nt: TGTGCCACCACACGATCAGAGGGGGTTGAGCAGTTCTTC; CDR3aa: CATTRSEGVEQFF
j_gene: TRBJ2-2; abundance: few; d_gene: TRBD2; len: 14; v_gene: TRBV6-1; CDR3nt: TGTGCCAGCAGTGTAGCGGGGTTCGATGGGGAGCTGTTTTTT; CDR3aa: CASSVAGFDGELFF
j_gene: TRBJ1-2; abundance: few; d_gene: TRBD1; len: 14; v_gene: TRBV7-9; CDR3nt: TGTGCCAGCAGCCCTGACAGGGTCAGGGATGGCTACACCTTC; CDR3aa: CASSPDRVRDGYTF
j_gene: TRBJ2-3; abundance: few; d_gene: -; len: 14; v_gene: TRBV20-1; CDR3nt: TGCAGTGCTAGAGATCAGGGCAACACAGATACGCAGTATTTT; CDR3aa: CSARDQGNTDTQYF
j_gene: TRBJ1-5; abundance: few; d_gene: -; len: 14; v_gene: TRBV7-9; CDR3nt: TGTGCCAGCAGCTTAGATGGGAGGGGTCAGCCCCAGCATTTT; CDR3aa: CASSLDGRGQPQHF
j_gene: TRBJ2-2; abundance: -; d_gene: TRBD2; len: 17; v_gene: TRBV3-1; CDR3nt: TGTGCCAGCAGCCGCCTGGGTGGGAGGGCCTACACCGGGGAGCTGTTTTTT; CDR3aa: CASSRLGGRAYTGELFF
j_gene: TRBJ1-4; abundance: few; d_gene: TRBD1; len: 15; v_gene: TRBV12-3/TRBV12-4; CDR3nt: TGTGCCAGCAGTTCTTACAGGGGAAGGGGTGAAAAACTGTTTTTT; CDR3aa: CASSSYRGRGEKLFF